This T cell receptor beta chain is from a study of T cells in Graves' hyperthyroidism and ophthalmopathy. RNA transcripts were the template for amplifying TCR beta CDR3 regions. A first-round RT-PCR of the TCR CDR3 used the HTBI primer set. TCRdb called the multiplex PCR reads again in MiXCR, with one record for every CDR3 protein. This table holds about 350,000 distinct CDR3 sequences, around 13% found once. This clonotype was recorded many times. V was cut by 6 bases and J by 5 bases, with 14 bases left in between. CDR1 MNHEY and CDR2 SMNVEV come from the germline V gene (reference sequence). This CDR3 comprises 14 residues.

The gene calls are TRBV27 and TRBJ1-5, with D possibly TRBD1 on 5 matching bases. The clonotype comes from a woman in her 30s with Graves' hyperthyroidism. Sequenced material: blood. As DNA, the CDR3 is TGTGCCAGCAGGCCCCACAGGAGCGATCAGCCCCAGCATTTT. As protein: CASRPHRSDQPQHF.